The 28 T cell receptor beta chains given below trace back to one sample, sequenced in a study of cytomegalovirus exposure and HLA in healthy donors. With 60 Vbeta and 13 Jbeta primers, the PCR was carried out. Repertoires were generated with immunoSEQ multiplex PCR, while TCRdb's copy carries only in-frame clones and drops some. The data contain 160,000 or so clones, 80% to 90% of them singletons. The sequenced sample was PBMCs. Every receptor here comes from a young woman in good health and CMV-seropositive.

The CDR3 DNA sequence: TGTGCCAGCAGCTCCGGGACACCGAACACTGAAGCTTTCTTT. This codes for CASSSGTPNTEAFF. The chain combines TRBV6-5 with TRBJ1-1, with a weak D call TRBD1 (6 bases). Germline values: CDR1 MNHEY, CDR2 SVGAGI. Trimming removed 6 bases from V and 1 base from J, with 12 bases in between. The CDR3 has 14 residues.

The sample holds a few counts of this clone. Germline is not matched at one junction end, which may reflect a read error. The rearrangement uses TRBV7-9 and TRBJ1-6; perhaps TRBD1 as D (6 bases). The CDR3 has 17 residues. CDR1 is SEHNR, CDR2 FQNEAQ, per germline (reference sequence). This CDR3 is CSSSPLGGEIYNSPLHF. The CDR3 DNA is TGTTCCAGCAGCCCGTTAGGGGGGGAGATCTATAATTCACCCCTCCACTTT.

V and J are TRBV5-5 and TRBJ2-3; weak D call: TRBD1 (5 bases). From germline, CDR1 is SGHKS and CDR2 YYEKEE (reference sequence). V was cut by 2 bases and J by 6 bases, with 13 bases left in between. The CDR3 has 14 residues. Written as DNA, the CDR3 is TGTGCCAGCAGCTTCCAGGGCCTCTGGGATACGCAGTATTTT. This sequence encodes CASSFQGLWDTQYF. Together with reference TRBV5-5 and TRBJ2-3, the CDR3 gives the full variable domain: DAGVTQSPTHLIKTRGQQVTLRCSPISGHKSVSWYQQVLGQGPQFIFQYYEKEERGRGNFPDRFSARQFPNYSSELNVNALLLGDSALYLCASSFQGLWDTQYFGPGTRLTVL.

This clone was found a few times. The J gene is TRBJ2-7, the V gene TRBV28, with D possibly being TRBD2 (5 bases). The ends were cut back, 1 base at V and 1 base at J, with 11 bases in the middle. Germline-derived CDR1 and CDR2 are MDHEN and SYDVKM. The CDR3 length is 15 residues. The CDR3 DNA sequence: TGTGCCAGCAGTTTATCCCTAGGAGGTTCCTACGAGCAGTACTTC. Its protein is CASSLSLGGSYEQYF.

This clone was detected a few times. This rearrangement joins TRBV6-5 to TRBJ1-5, with D perhaps TRBD1 (6 bases). V was clipped by 4 bases and J by 7 bases, with 14 bases between them. CDR1 and CDR2 from the germline V gene are MNHEY and SVGAGI. CDR3 length: 14 amino acids. The CDR3 sequence is CASSSNRAGQPQHF. As DNA, the CDR3 is TGTGCCAGCAGTTCAAACAGGGCTGGCCAGCCCCAGCATTTT.

The chain uses TRBV4-1 and TRBJ1-3; the match to TRBD1 covers 7 bases. V shed 0 bases, J shed 0 bases, and the junction held 8 bases outside the gene matches. There are 18 residues in the CDR3. The germline CDR1 and CDR2 sequences are MGHRA and YSYEKL. CDR3 in amino acids: CASSQDEDPGGSGNTIYF. In DNA, the CDR3 is TGCGCCAGCAGCCAAGATGAAGACCCAGGGGGCTCTGGAAACACCATATATTTT.

This chain uses TRBV4-1 with TRBJ1-6, with D perhaps TRBD1 (5 bases). This CDR3 is 15 amino acids long. V was shortened by 1 base and J by 10 bases, with 14 bases between the two germline ends. In germline, CDR1 is MGHRA, CDR2 YSYEKL. The CDR3 sequence: CASSQGAGRGSPLHF. CDR3 nucleotides: TGCGCCAGCAGCCAAGGGGCAGGGCGGGGATCACCCCTCCACTTT.

V is TRBV6-5 and J is TRBJ1-1; D is uncertain. The CDR3 has 12 residues. V was clipped by 6 bases and J by 7 bases, with 12 bases between them. Germline-derived CDR1 and CDR2 are MNHEY and SVGAGI. This CDR3 reads CASSQTGNEAFF. The CDR3 region has the DNA TGTGCCAGCAGCCAGACGGGGAATGAAGCTTTCTTT.

This chain links TRBV14 with TRBJ2-7, with TRBD2 as a possible D gene (5 bases). The V gene lost 3 bases and the J gene lost 3 bases, with 9 bases spanning the gap. This CDR3 has 13 residues. Germline CDR1 and CDR2: SGHDN and FVKESK. The CDR3 nucleotides read TGTGCCAGCAGCCAGGATACTAGCTACGAGCAGTACTTC. Amino acid sequence: CASSQDTSYEQYF. Full variable domain (missing parts from reference TRBV14 and TRBJ2-7): EAGVTQFPSHSVIEKGQTVTLRCDPISGHDNLYWYRRVMGKEIKFLLHFVKESKQDESGMPNNRFLAERTGGTYSTLKVQPAELEDSGVYFCASSQDTSYEQYFGPGTRLTVT.

The V gene is TRBV2, the J gene TRBJ2-7; 8 positions match TRBD2. The CDR3 loop spans 14 amino acids. J gave up 1 base and V 8 bases, and 7 bases lay outside the gene matches. Germline CDR1 reads SNHLY; CDR2 reads FYNNEI. The CDR3 loop is CASSRGGQSYEQYF. The CDR3 nucleotides read TGTGCCAGCTCACGGGGGGGCCAATCCTACGAGCAGTACTTC.

CDR3 sequence reads: CASSQPTTGVAKNIQYF. The DNA of the CDR3 is TGCGCCAGCAGCCAACCTACGACAGGAGTAGCCAAAAACATTCAGTACTTC. This chain joins TRBV4-1 and TRBJ2-4; D may be TRBD1 (6 bases). The CDR3 consists of 17 residues. The germline CDR1 and CDR2 sequences are MGHRA and YSYEKL. V lost 2 bases and J 0 bases, leaving 14 bases between the germline ends.

This sequence joins TRBV4-3 and TRBJ2-3; no clear D. Germline values: CDR1 LGHNA, CDR2 YSLEER. Trimming cost V 3 bases and J 2 bases, with 3 bases left between them. This CDR3 region has 12 residues. This CDR3 is CASSQYTDTQYF. The CDR3 DNA follows: TGCGCCAGCAGCCAGTACACAGATACGCAGTATTTT.

Only one count was recorded for this clone. The CDR3 bases are TGTGCCGCCGCCCGGGGGAGGAACACTGAAGCTTTCTTT. It yields the protein CAAARGRNTEAFF. The rearrangement joins TRBV27 to TRBJ1-1, with D perhaps matching TRBD1 (5 bases). This CDR3 has 13 residues. Germline CDR1 and CDR2: MNHEY and SMNVEV (reference sequence). V was pared by 11 bases and J by 1 base, with 14 bases between.

The chain couples TRBV28 to TRBJ2-2; weak D call: TRBD2 (5 bases). The V and J ends lost 4 bases and 5 bases respectively, with 8 bases between them. Germline CDR1 MDHEN, CDR2 SYDVKM. The CDR3 is 13 residues long. Here the CDR3 reads CASSSPGTGELFF. DNA for the CDR3: TGTGCCAGCAGTTCTCCGGGGACCGGGGAGCTGTTTTTT.

V usage is TRBV7-3 and J usage is TRBJ1-1; D gene uncertain. The length of the CDR3 is 13 residues. Germline assignment: CDR1 SGHTA and CDR2 FQGTGA. The V end lost 2 bases, the J end lost 8 bases, and 12 bases lay between the germline ends. The CDR3 nucleotides are TGTGCCAGCAGCTTAGGGTCAGGCGCGGAAGCTTTCTTT. This sequence encodes CASSLGSGAEAFF.

The chain couples TRBV5-4 to TRBJ1-1; 7 bases match TRBD1. The CDR3 loop spans 17 amino acids. Trimming took 0 bases from V and 2 from J; bases not matched to a gene: 10. The germline V gene encodes CDR1 SGHNT and CDR2 YYREEE (reference sequence). The CDR3 here is CASSLELDRPSNTEAFF. CDR3 DNA: TGTGCCAGCAGCTTGGAGCTGGACAGGCCTAGTAACACTGAAGCTTTCTTT.

The V call is TRBV7-7, the J call TRBJ2-2; TRBD2 agrees at 15 bases. Germline CDR1 and CDR2: SSHAT and FNYEAQ (reference sequence). This CDR3 comprises 17 residues. Written as DNA, the CDR3 is TGTGCTAGCTCACCGGGACTAGCGGGGGGCATGGCCGGGGAGCTGTTTTTT. This sequence encodes CASSPGLAGGMAGELFF.

This sequence joins TRBV2 and TRBJ2-3; 7 positions agree with TRBD2. Germline V gene sequence: CDR1 SNHLY, CDR2 FYNNEI. J gave up 3 bases and V 8 bases, and 2 bases lay outside the gene matches. CDR3 length: 12 amino acids. CDR3 DNA sequence: TGTGCCAGCGGGGGGGAGACAGATACGCAGTATTTT. This gives the protein CASGGETDTQYF. The variable domain in full, completed from reference TRBV2 and TRBJ2-3, reads EPEVTQTPSHQVTQMGQEVILRCVPISNHLYFYWYRQILGQKVEFLVSFYNNEISEKSEIFDDQFSVERPDGSNFTLKIRSTKLEDSAMYFCASGGETDTQYFGPGTRLTVL.

About this clone itself: The junction does not match germline at one end; this may be a read error. This chain connects TRBV5-4 to TRBJ1-1; D is ambiguous. This CDR3 spans 13 amino acids. Germline CDR1 and CDR2: SGHNT and YYREEE (reference sequence). CDR3 nucleotides: TGCGCCAGCAGCCAAGAGGCAGAAACTGAAGCTTTCTTT. Translation gives CASSQEAETEAFF.

The chain recombines TRBV25-1 with TRBJ2-7, with D unclear. The CDR3 runs 13 residues. Deletions cut 1 base from V and 1 base from J, with 5 bases between. Germline-derived CDR1 and CDR2 are MGHDK and SYGVNS. CDR3 in amino acids: CASSEFNSYEQYF. The CDR3 nucleotides read TGTGCCAGCAGTGAATTTAATTCCTACGAGCAGTACTTC.

The rearrangement links TRBV6-5 to TRBJ1-1, with a weak D call TRBD1 (5 bases). CDR3 length: 13 residues. Per the germline V gene, CDR1 is MNHEY and CDR2 is SVGAGI. V was cut by 4 bases and J by 3 bases, with 9 bases left in between. As DNA, the CDR3 is TGTGCCAGCAGTTCCAGGGAGGACACTGAAGCTTTCTTT. It codes for CASSSREDTEAFF.

This clone was seen a single time. The chain carries TRBV7-9 and TRBJ2-1, with 8 positions matching TRBD2. The CDR3 runs to 14 residues. V gave up 5 bases and J gave up 5 bases; unmatched junction bases: 5. Per germline, CDR1 SEHNR and CDR2 FQNEAQ (reference sequence). Here the CDR3 DNA reads TGTGCCAGCAGCGACGGGGGGGGCCACAATGAGCAGTTCTTC. This gives the protein CASSDGGGHNEQFF.

The chain joins TRBV4-1 to TRBJ2-2; possibly TRBD2 for D (6 bases). The V end was cut by 5 bases, the J end by 4 bases, with 20 bases between. CDR1 is MGHRA, CDR2 YSYEKL, per germline. The CDR3 consists of 17 residues. The CDR3 sequence: CASSFPQGGGSTGELFF. CDR3 nucleotide sequence: TGCGCCAGCAGCTTTCCCCAGGGAGGTGGCAGCACCGGGGAGCTGTTTTTT.

This rearrangement joins TRBV5-1 to TRBJ1-2; 7 bases are shared with TRBD1. Trimming took 1 base from V and 10 from J; bases not matched to a gene: 7. The CDR3 totals 13 residues. Per the germline V gene, CDR1 is SGHRS and CDR2 is YFSETQ. The CDR3 bases are TGCGCCAGCAGCTTGTCCAGCGACAGGGTCTACACCTTC. Translated, it gives CASSLSSDRVYTF.

With regard to this clone: An end of the junction differs from the germline gene, which may be a read error. The genes are TRBV7-9 and TRBJ1-3; D may be TRBD1 (5 bases). This CDR3 has 15 amino acids. CDR1 and CDR2 (germline): SEHNR, FQNEAQ (reference sequence). As DNA, the CDR3 is TGTTCCAGCAGCTTAGTTCAGGGCGCGGGAAACACCATATATTTT. It is translated as CSSSLVQGAGNTIYF.

The genes are TRBV4-3 and TRBJ2-7; the match to TRBD1 covers 9 bases. V trimming: 2 bases; J trimming: 3 bases; junction bases outside the gene matches: 8. From germline, CDR1 is LGHNA and CDR2 YSLEER. The CDR3 runs 16 residues. Here the CDR3 reads CASSQRPGQGYYEQYF. CDR3 nucleotides: TGCGCCAGCAGCCAAAGACCGGGACAGGGCTACTACGAGCAGTACTTC.

This clone was counted only a few times. The V and J genes are TRBV5-1 and TRBJ1-4, with 7 bases lining up with TRBD1. The ends lost 4 bases at V and 0 bases at J; junction bases unmatched: 6. Looked up from germline, CDR1 is SGHRS and CDR2 is YFSETQ. This CDR3 comprises 16 residues. The CDR3 region has the DNA TGCGCCAGCAGCATCGTCGGACAGGCAACTAATGAAAAACTGTTTTTT. Encoded protein: CASSIVGQATNEKLFF.

The chain is built from TRBV7-8 and TRBJ1-5, with D possibly TRBD1 on 5 matching bases. Germline V lookup: CDR1 SGHVS, CDR2 FQNEAQ. The CDR3 is 13 amino acids. Trimming left V 5 bases short and J 6 bases short, with 11 bases between. CDR3 nucleotide sequence: TGTGCCAGCAGCCCCGTGACAGTTCAGCCCCAGCATTTT. This sequence encodes CASSPVTVQPQHF.